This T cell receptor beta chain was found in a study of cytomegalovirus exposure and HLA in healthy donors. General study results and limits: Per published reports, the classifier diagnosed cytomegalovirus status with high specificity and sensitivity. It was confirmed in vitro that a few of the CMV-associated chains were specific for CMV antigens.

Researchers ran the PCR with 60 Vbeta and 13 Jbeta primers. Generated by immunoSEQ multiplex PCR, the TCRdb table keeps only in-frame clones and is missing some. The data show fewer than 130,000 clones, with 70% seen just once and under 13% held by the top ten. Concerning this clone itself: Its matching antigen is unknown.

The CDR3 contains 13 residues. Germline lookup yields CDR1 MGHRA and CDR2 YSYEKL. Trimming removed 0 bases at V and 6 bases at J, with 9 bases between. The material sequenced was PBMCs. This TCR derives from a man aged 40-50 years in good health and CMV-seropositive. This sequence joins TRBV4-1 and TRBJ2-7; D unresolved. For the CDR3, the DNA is TGCGCCAGCAGCCAAGACCCTGGAGCCGAGCAGTACTTC. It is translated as CASSQDPGAEQYF.